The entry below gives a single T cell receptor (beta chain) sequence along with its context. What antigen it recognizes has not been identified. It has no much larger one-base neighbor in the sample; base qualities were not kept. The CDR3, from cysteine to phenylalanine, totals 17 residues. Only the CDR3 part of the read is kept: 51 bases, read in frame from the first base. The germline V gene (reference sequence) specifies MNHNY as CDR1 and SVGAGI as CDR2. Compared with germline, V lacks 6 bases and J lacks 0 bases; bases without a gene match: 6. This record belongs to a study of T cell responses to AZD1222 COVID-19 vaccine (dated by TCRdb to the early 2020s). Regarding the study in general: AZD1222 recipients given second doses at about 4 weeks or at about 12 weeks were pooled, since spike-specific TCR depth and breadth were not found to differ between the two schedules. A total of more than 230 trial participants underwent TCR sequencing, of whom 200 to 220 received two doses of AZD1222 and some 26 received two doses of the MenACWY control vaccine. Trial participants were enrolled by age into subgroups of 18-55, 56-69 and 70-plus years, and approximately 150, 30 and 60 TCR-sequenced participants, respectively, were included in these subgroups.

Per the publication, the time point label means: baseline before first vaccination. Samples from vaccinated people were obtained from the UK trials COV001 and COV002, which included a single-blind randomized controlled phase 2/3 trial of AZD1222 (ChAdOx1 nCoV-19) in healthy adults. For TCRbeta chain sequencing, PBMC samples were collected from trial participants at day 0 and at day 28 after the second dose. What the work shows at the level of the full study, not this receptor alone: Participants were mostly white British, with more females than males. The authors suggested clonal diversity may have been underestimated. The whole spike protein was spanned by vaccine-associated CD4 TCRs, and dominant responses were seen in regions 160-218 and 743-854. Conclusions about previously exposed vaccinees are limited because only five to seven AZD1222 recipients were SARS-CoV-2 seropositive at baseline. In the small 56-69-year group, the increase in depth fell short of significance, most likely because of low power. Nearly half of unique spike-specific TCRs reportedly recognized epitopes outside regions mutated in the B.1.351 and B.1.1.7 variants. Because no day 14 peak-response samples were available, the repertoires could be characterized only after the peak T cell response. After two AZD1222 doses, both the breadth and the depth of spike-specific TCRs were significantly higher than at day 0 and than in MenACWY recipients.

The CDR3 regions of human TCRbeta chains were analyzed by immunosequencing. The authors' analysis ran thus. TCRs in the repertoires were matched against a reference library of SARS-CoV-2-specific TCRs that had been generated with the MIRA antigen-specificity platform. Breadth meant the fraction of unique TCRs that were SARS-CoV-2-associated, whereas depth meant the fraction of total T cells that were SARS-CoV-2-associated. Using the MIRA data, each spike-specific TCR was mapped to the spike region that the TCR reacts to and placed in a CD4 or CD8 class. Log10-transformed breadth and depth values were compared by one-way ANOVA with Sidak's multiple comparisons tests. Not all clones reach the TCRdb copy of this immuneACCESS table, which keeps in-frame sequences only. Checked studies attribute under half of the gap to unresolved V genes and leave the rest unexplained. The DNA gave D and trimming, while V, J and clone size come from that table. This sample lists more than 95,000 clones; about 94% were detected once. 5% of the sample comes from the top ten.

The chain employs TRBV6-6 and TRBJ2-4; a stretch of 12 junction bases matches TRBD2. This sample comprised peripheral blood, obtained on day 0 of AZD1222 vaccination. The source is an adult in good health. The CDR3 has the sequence CASRRLAGAVAKNIQYF. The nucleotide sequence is TGTGCCAGCAGACGACTAGCGGGAGCGGTAGCCAAAAACATTCAGTACTTC.